A single sample gave rise to the 12 T cell receptor beta chains below, sequenced in a study of blood T cell repertoires in COVID-19. The repertoire was sequenced with immunoSEQ multiplex PCR; TCRdb's copy has only in-frame clones and lacks some. Counted here are some 60,000 clones, 85% occurring once; the ten biggest clones make up about 16%. Sequencing input: peripheral blood. The receptor source for this set is a human donor in a cohort sampled during active COVID-19.

The chain combines TRBV19 with TRBJ1-1; tentatively, D is TRBD1 (5 bases). The length of the CDR3 is 16 residues. V gave up 6 bases and J gave up 0 bases, with 17 bases separating them. Germline CDR1 LNHDA, CDR2 SQIVND (reference sequence). The CDR3 DNA is TGTGCCAGTAGGGTTGGTTACAGGTACATGAACACTGAAGCTTTCTTT. This encodes CASRVGYRYMNTEAFF.

The chain recombines TRBV10-1 with TRBJ2-1, with 7 bases that match TRBD1. Germline CDR1 reads WNHNN; CDR2 reads SYGVQD (reference sequence). This CDR3 spans 13 amino acids. V dropped 4 bases and J dropped 10; count of bases not matched to a gene: 7. CDR3 protein: CASSVDREREQFF. The DNA of the CDR3 is TGCGCCAGCAGTGTTGACAGGGAAAGGGAGCAGTTCTTC.

This clone showed up just once. This chain's CDR3 is CASSLGRGARVFF. The CDR3 DNA is TGTGCCAGCAGTTTGGGTCGGGGGGCTCGTGTGTTTTTT. The V gene is TRBV12-3 or TRBV12-4, the J gene TRBJ2-2; D is perhaps TRBD2 (7 bases). The CDR3 covers 13 residues. V was trimmed by 3 bases and J by 15 bases, leaving 17 bases between them.

The rearrangement joins TRBV5-1 to TRBJ1-1, with D uncertain. The CDR3 has 15 amino acids. V dropped 4 bases and J dropped 1 base, with 14 bases sitting between them. CDR1 SGHRS and CDR2 YFSETQ come from the germline V gene. As DNA, the CDR3 is TGCGCCAGCAGCCCGCGAGGGCGGACGAACACTGAAGCTTTCTTT. Residues: CASSPRGRTNTEAFF.

V is TRBV12-3 or TRBV12-4 and J is TRBJ1-2; the D gene is possibly TRBD1 (5 bases). This CDR3 comprises 13 residues. Trimming took off 3 bases at V and 4 bases at J, with 9 bases between the two ends. The CDR3 DNA is TGTGCCAGCAGTTTGGCGGGGGGCTATGGCTACACCTTC. It is translated as CASSLAGGYGYTF.

CDR3 sequence: CASSEGLATKYQETQYF. The CDR3 coding sequence is TGTGCCAGCAGCGAGGGACTAGCGACCAAGTACCAAGAGACCCAGTACTTC. The chain has TRBV5-5 and TRBJ2-5; TRBD2 matches 10 bases. The V segment lost 4 bases and the J segment 0 bases; nucleotides outside the gene matches: 9. Germline V gene lookup returns CDR1 SGHKS and CDR2 YYEKEE (reference sequence). CDR3 length: 17 amino acids.

V is TRBV7-9 and J is TRBJ1-1; D gene ambiguous. CDR1 and CDR2 from the germline V gene are SEHNR and FQNEAQ (reference sequence). The V end lost 5 bases, the J end lost 7 bases, and 8 bases lay between the germline ends. The CDR3 has 11 amino acids. CDR3 nucleotides: TGTGCCAGCAGCCCCCTCGTTGAAGCTTTCTTT. Translation: CASSPLVEAFF.

The V and J genes are TRBV19 and TRBJ1-2; D might be TRBD1 (5 bases). CDR1 is LNHDA and CDR2 is SQIVND in the germline V gene (reference sequence). The length of the CDR3 is 15 residues. Trimming pared 7 bases from V and 2 bases from J, leaving 17 bases between. The CDR3 DNA reads as TGTGCCAGTACCACCTACTCAGGGAAGAACTATGGCTACACCTTC. This translates into CASTTYSGKNYGYTF. The variable domain in full, completed from reference TRBV19 and TRBJ1-2, reads DGGITQSPKYLFRKEGQNVTLSCEQNLNHDAMYWYRQDPGQGLRLIYYSQIVNDFQKGDIAEGYSVSREKKESFPLTVTSAQKNPTAFYLCASTTYSGKNYGYTFGSGTRLTVV.

The gene calls are TRBV7-9 and TRBJ2-3, with 8 bases that match TRBD2. Germline lookup yields CDR1 SEHNR and CDR2 FQNEAQ (reference sequence). This CDR3 is 14 amino acids long. J was trimmed by 0 bases and V by 10 bases; bases with no gene match: 6. The chain's CDR3 is CATPLAGSTDTQYF. CDR3 nucleotides: TGTGCCACCCCGTTAGCGGGGAGCACAGATACGCAGTATTTT.

This chain links TRBV25-1 with TRBJ1-1; TRBD1 agrees at 7 bases. Germline assignment: CDR1 MGHDK and CDR2 SYGVNS. The CDR3 is made up of 13 amino acids. Trimming at V came to 4 bases and at J to 5 bases, leaving 4 bases not matched to a gene. Here the CDR3 DNA reads TGTGCCAGCAGTGTGTTACAGGGGACTGAAGCTTTCTTT. It translates to CASSVLQGTEAFF.

The gene calls are TRBV18 and TRBJ1-2; 7 bases are shared with TRBD1. The CDR3 has 14 amino acids. CDR1 and CDR2 from the germline V gene are KGHSH and LQKENI. J lost 3 bases, V lost 3 bases, and 4 bases had no gene match. The CDR3 protein is CASSPETGYYGYTF. The CDR3 DNA sequence: TGTGCCAGCTCACCCGAGACAGGGTACTATGGCTACACCTTC. Drawing the rest from reference TRBV18 and TRBJ1-2, the complete variable domain is NAGVMQNPRHLVRRRGQEARLRCSPMKGHSHVYWYRQLPEEGLKFMVYLQKENIIDESGMPKERFSAEFPKEGPSILRIQQVVRGDSAAYFCASSPETGYYGYTFGSGTRLTVV.

A single count supports this clone. V is TRBV7-9 and J is TRBJ2-2; possibly TRBD2 for D (5 bases). V lost 3 bases to trimming and J lost 1 base, with 6 bases between them. This CDR3 contains 14 residues. Looked up from germline, CDR1 is SEHNR and CDR2 is FQNEAQ (reference sequence). CDR3 protein: CASSFRGNTGELFF. In DNA form, the CDR3 reads TGTGCCAGCAGCTTCCGGGGGAACACCGGGGAGCTGTTTTTT.